Reported below is one T cell receptor (beta chain). Its cognate antigen is unknown. Uncontrolled infection, other autoimmune disease, pregnancy or lactation disqualified patients from enrolment. In making diagnoses, clinical symptoms, serum thyroxine and TRAb, thyroid ultrasound and orbital computed tomography were all used. Amplified TCR beta CDR3 regions came from RNA transcripts. The HTBI set primed first-round TCR CDR3 RT-PCR. MiXCR was run by TCRdb on the multiplex PCR reads, yielding one entry per CDR3 protein. The data show 450,000 to 500,000 distinct CDR3 sequences, 22% seen once. The source of the sample is a study of T cells in Graves' hyperthyroidism and ophthalmopathy. Notes on the study in general: Stable hyperthyroidism and ophthalmopathy were separated using 13 V-J signatures.

Sequenced sample: blood. This sequence originates from a woman aged 70-85 years with Graves' ophthalmopathy.

CDR3 sequence: CAWSPKGVAGWLYF. In DNA form, the CDR3 reads TGTGCCTGGAGCCCTAAGGGCGTCGCGGGTTGGCTGTACTTC. J is TRBJ2-7 and V is TRBV30; maybe TRBD2 (5 bases). CDR1 is GTSNPN and CDR2 is SVGIG in the germline V gene (reference sequence). The CDR3 contains 14 residues. Trimming took 3 bases from V and 12 from J, leaving 24 bases between them.